A single sample is the source of the 7 T cell receptor beta chains below, sequenced in a study of CD8+ T cells in alopecia areata. TCR sequencing used cDNA made by reverse transcription of extracted RNA. Assay: immunoSEQ multiplex PCR; the TCRdb copy retains only in-frame clones and omits some. The sample holds around 270,000 clones, 55% to 70% seen once. Noted treatment: oral pan-JAK inhibitor, 5-10 mg twice daily. Specimen: CD4+ T cells sorted from blood, collected at week 24, from a patient treated with tofacitinib. The source is a human donor with alopecia areata.

This chain links TRBV7-2 with TRBJ1-1, with a weak D call TRBD1 (5 bases). Germline V lookup: CDR1 SGHTA, CDR2 FQGNSA. This CDR3 is 16 amino acids long. V lost 5 bases, J lost 5 bases, and 21 bases lay in between. The CDR3 loop reads CASSRIPGLGGTEAFF. The CDR3 region has the DNA TGTGCCAGCAGCCGAATCCCGGGGCTCGGCGGGACTGAAGCTTTCTTT. The full variable domain, its missing parts supplied by reference TRBV7-2 and TRBJ1-1, is GAGVSQSPSNKVTEKGKDVELRCDPISGHTALYWYRQSLGQGLEFLIYFQGNSAPDKSGLPSDRFSAERTGGSVSTLTIQRTQQEDSAVYLCASSRIPGLGGTEAFFGQGTRLTVV.

The CDR3 bases are TGTGCCAGCAGCGCAGACAGTTGGGGCGGGGCGGGCACTGAAGCTTTCTTT. It encodes CASSADSWGGAGTEAFF. V and J are TRBV7-9 and TRBJ1-1, with D maybe TRBD1 (5 bases). CDR1 is SEHNR and CDR2 is FQNEAQ in the germline V gene (reference sequence). Deletions cut 5 bases from V and 4 bases from J, with 23 bases between. The CDR3 length is 17 residues.

The J gene is TRBJ2-3, the V gene TRBV29-1, with 10 bases fitting TRBD1. This CDR3 comprises 14 residues. Germline V gene lookup returns CDR1 SQVTM and CDR2 ANQGSEA. V trimming: 7 bases; J trimming: 2 bases; junction bases outside the gene matches: 6. The chain's CDR3 is CSAGRQGATDTQYF. CDR3 coding DNA: TGCAGCGCTGGGAGACAGGGGGCCACAGATACGCAGTATTTT.

This clone was seen a handful of times. The chain has TRBV29-1 and TRBJ2-4, with 7 bases aligning to TRBD1. The CDR3 has 15 residues. In germline, CDR1 is SQVTM, CDR2 ANQGSEA. The V segment lost 3 bases and the J segment 0 bases; nucleotides outside the gene matches: 5. In DNA form, the CDR3 reads TGCAGCGTTGAGCAGGCAGGGGGAGCCAAAAACATTCAGTACTTC. Translation: CSVEQAGGAKNIQYF.

The chain employs TRBV9 and TRBJ1-2, with D maybe TRBD1 (5 bases). Germline CDR1 reads SGDLS; CDR2 reads YYNGEE. Trimming shortened V by 3 bases and J by 3 bases, and 6 bases separated the two germline ends. The CDR3 is made up of 12 amino acids. In nucleotides, the CDR3 is TGTGCCAGCAGCGGACAGTACTATGGCTACACCTTC. Translating gives CASSGQYYGYTF.

This clone was observed a handful of times. This chain connects TRBV5-1 to TRBJ2-2, with TRBD1 matching over 7 bases. The CDR3 sequence is 15 residues long. Germline V gene sequence: CDR1 SGHRS, CDR2 YFSETQ. V was clipped by 5 bases and J by 0 bases; unmatched bases: 4. CDR3 sequence reads: CASRQGTANTGELFF. In nucleotides, the CDR3 is TGCGCCAGCAGACAAGGGACAGCGAACACCGGGGAGCTGTTTTTT.

In its sample, this clone was seen once. The junction does not match germline at one end; this may be a read error. This chain uses TRBV7-7 with TRBJ2-7; D tentatively reads TRBD1 or TRBD2 (5 bases each). The CDR3 sequence is 15 residues long. Looked up from germline, CDR1 is SSHAT and CDR2 is FNYEAQ (reference sequence). The CDR3 coding sequence is TGTGCTAGCAGTCGGGGACCAGGGAGCTCCTACGAGCAGTACTTC. It translates to CASSRGPGSSYEQYF.